This T cell receptor (beta chain) derives from a study of cytomegalovirus exposure and HLA in healthy donors. PCR employed 60 Vbeta and 13 Jbeta primers. Clones were sequenced by immunoSEQ multiplex PCR, and TCRdb holds only the in-frame ones, with some missing. Here the sample spans roughly 160,000 clones, roughly 80% being singletons. Trimming left V 4 bases short and J 8 bases short, with 13 bases between. CDR1 is SGDLS, CDR2 YYNGEE, per germline. The CDR3 totals 13 residues. This rearrangement joins TRBV9 to TRBJ1-3, with D possibly matching TRBD1 (5 bases). Sequencing was performed on PBMCs. This TCR was recovered from a male donor in good health and CMV-seropositive. CDR3 nucleotides: TGTGCCAGCAGCCCAGGGCTACGGGACACCATATATTTT. It codes for CASSPGLRDTIYF. Drawing the rest from reference TRBV9 and TRBJ1-3, the complete variable domain is DSGVTQTPKHLITATGQRVTLRCSPRSGDLSVYWYQQSLDQGLQFLIQYYNGEERAKGNILERFSAQQFPDLHSELNLSSLELGDSALYFCASSPGLRDTIYFGEGSWLTVV.